This entry is about one T cell receptor beta chain. This clonotype has ten or more counts. The target of this receptor is not known. Base qualities are not provided; no much larger clone lies one nucleotide away. The reads were generated on an Illumina HiSeq 1500. TCRdb reprocessed the public reads (quality trimming at Q25 with fastp, clone calling with MiXCR) and kept in-frame beta chains. Rows with a matching CDR3 protein are joined into one entry that keeps the most common DNA and genes. This sample lists 800,000 to 950,000 distinct CDR3 sequences; 32% were detected once. The ten largest account for 9.5% to 15% of the sample. These data originate in a study of T cell repertoires in cytomegalovirus infection (dated by TCRdb to between 2018 and 2021). Notes on the research overall: Recently identified HLA-C-restricted CMV epitopes, whose presentation resists viral immunomodulation, were targeted by peptide stimulations together with well-studied HLA-B-restricted epitopes. Donor HLA type was relevant to the analysis, as public TCR beta signatures indicated carriage of CMV infection together with the matching HLA type.

Paper-wide results and their limitations: In both this cohort and an independent cohort of 352 donors, the cumulative frequency of public TCR beta family members distinguished carriers of CMV infection plus the relevant HLA type. The ex vivo response was dominated by HLA-C-restricted CMV-specific TCR beta clonotypes, which also provided the single most frequent clonotype in two of eight donors.

Germline trimming amounts to 0 bases on V and 10 bases on J, with 8 as the count of junction bases outside the gene matches. The CDR3 measures 15 amino acids from cysteine to phenylalanine. Here the CDR3 DNA is all that survives: 45 bases in frame from base 1. Per the germline V gene, SGHVS is the CDR1 and FQNEAQ is the CDR2. The treatment or condition label here, explained by the study, means: in vitro stimulation with specific CMV peptide epitopes to enrich CMV-specific T cells. The sequence came from a human donor in good health (CMV status not recorded). Some clones in this sample may be carry-over from other donors' samples. In this chain, TRBV7-8 is recombined with TRBJ2-1, and 8 bases in between align with TRBD1. Sequences were derived from cultured CD8+ T cells from PBMCs, sampled from culture after CMV antigen stimulation. Here is the DNA: TGTGCCAGCAGCTTAGCCGACAGGGGTCCTTGGGAGCAGTTCTTC. Translated, this is CASSLADRGPWEQFF.